The rows below give T cell receptor beta chains drawn from one sample of a study of T-cell reconstitution after alpha-beta-depleted transplantation in children. MiXCR, applied by TCRdb to the PCR reads, yields one record per CDR3 protein. The sample consists of approximately 300,000 distinct CDR3 sequences, 11% of them appearing once. The material was peripheral blood, obtained 180 days after TCRalphabeta/CD19-depleted stem cell transplant. The receptors were sampled from a male patient between 2 and 15 years old who had a stem cell transplant for chronic granulomatous disease, so the T cells may come from the graft donor. CDR3s include the opening cysteine and the closing phenylalanine or tryptophan. The order of the fields is V gene, J gene, D gene, clone size, CDR3 protein, CDR3 DNA. The D gene is left open where the match is weak. Size tells how often a clone was seen (once, few, many) or the class of an expanded clone, and some rows leave it out.

v_call: TRBV4-1; j_call: TRBJ1-1; d_call: NA; clone_size: NA; cdr3_aa: CASSLSVLTGHTEAFF; cdr3_nt: TGCGCCAGCAGCCTAAGTGTACTAACAGGTCACACTGAAGCTTTCTTT
v_call: TRBV30; j_call: TRBJ2-3; d_call: NA; clone_size: NA; cdr3_aa: CAWSVPGNTQYF; cdr3_nt: TGTGCCTGGAGTGTACCGGGAAATACGCAGTATTTT
v_call: TRBV10-3; j_call: TRBJ2-7; d_call: NA; clone_size: few; cdr3_aa: CAISESNYEQYF; cdr3_nt: TGTGCCATCAGTGAGTCGAATTACGAGCAGTACTTC
v_call: TRBV3-1; j_call: TRBJ2-7; d_call: TRBD2; clone_size: few; cdr3_aa: CASSQVPSGTYEQYF; cdr3_nt: TGTGCCAGCAGCCAAGTTCCTAGCGGAACCTACGAGCAGTACTTC
v_call: TRBV20-1; j_call: TRBJ2-7; d_call: TRBD1; clone_size: many; cdr3_aa: CSAPTGGYEQYF; cdr3_nt: TGCAGTGCCCCGACAGGGGGCTACGAGCAGTACTTC
v_call: TRBV25-1; j_call: TRBJ2-3; d_call: TRBD2; clone_size: many; cdr3_aa: CASSELAGAADTQYF; cdr3_nt: TGTGCCAGCAGTGAGCTAGCGGGAGCTGCGGATACGCAGTATTTT
v_call: TRBV7-9; j_call: TRBJ1-2; d_call: NA; clone_size: many; cdr3_aa: CASSSSGGANYGYTF; cdr3_nt: TGTGCCAGCAGCTCATCGGGGGGAGCTAACTATGGCTACACCTTC
v_call: TRBV29-1; j_call: TRBJ1-2; d_call: NA; clone_size: many; cdr3_aa: CSVGLYTF; cdr3_nt: TGCAGCGTGGGGCTCTACACCTTC
v_call: TRBV5-1; j_call: TRBJ2-1; d_call: NA; clone_size: many; cdr3_aa: CASSLNVGSPSGEQFF; cdr3_nt: TGCGCCAGCAGCTTGAATGTCGGGTCGCCGAGCGGTGAGCAGTTCTTC
v_call: TRBV20-1; j_call: TRBJ2-3; d_call: TRBD2; clone_size: many; cdr3_aa: CSARKAGADTQYF; cdr3_nt: TGCAGTGCTAGAAAAGCGGGGGCAGATACGCAGTATTTT
v_call: TRBV4-3; j_call: TRBJ1-3; d_call: NA; clone_size: many; cdr3_aa: CASSQDFGSSGNTIYF; cdr3_nt: TGCGCCAGCAGCCAAGATTTCGGAAGCTCTGGAAACACCATATATTTT
v_call: TRBV7-9; j_call: TRBJ2-7; d_call: NA; clone_size: NA; cdr3_aa: CASSLGFLCEQYF; cdr3_nt: TGTGCCAGCAGCTTGGGTTTCCTCTGCGAGCAGTACTTC
v_call: TRBV9; j_call: TRBJ2-2; d_call: NA; clone_size: many; cdr3_aa: CASSVLVSGELFF; cdr3_nt: TGTGCCAGCAGCGTATTAGTATCCGGGGAGCTGTTTTTT
v_call: TRBV10-3; j_call: TRBJ2-5; d_call: TRBD1; clone_size: many; cdr3_aa: CAISEPGQGYQETQYF; cdr3_nt: TGTGCCATCAGTGAGCCGGGACAGGGGTACCAAGAGACCCAGTACTTC
v_call: TRBV28; j_call: TRBJ1-3; d_call: TRBD1; clone_size: many; cdr3_aa: CASSPDRVTGNTIYF; cdr3_nt: TGTGCCAGCAGCCCAGACAGGGTGACGGGAAACACCATATATTTT
v_call: TRBV7-2; j_call: TRBJ2-2; d_call: NA; clone_size: many; cdr3_aa: CASSPNRVITGELFF; cdr3_nt: TGTGCCAGCAGCCCGAACAGGGTAATCACCGGGGAGCTGTTTTTT
v_call: TRBV5-1; j_call: TRBJ2-5; d_call: TRBD1; clone_size: many; cdr3_aa: CASSFGTAQETQYF; cdr3_nt: TGCGCCAGCAGCTTCGGGACAGCACAAGAGACCCAGTACTTC
v_call: TRBV29-1; j_call: TRBJ2-2; d_call: TRBD2; clone_size: many; cdr3_aa: CSVELAGSPGELFF; cdr3_nt: TGCAGCGTTGAACTAGCGGGTTCACCCGGGGAGCTGTTTTTT